Each of the 21 T cell receptor beta chains below was sequenced from the same sample in a study of T-cell reconstitution after alpha-beta-depleted transplantation in children. TCRbeta library preparation incorporated unique molecular identifiers. TCRdb itself ran the PCR reads through MiXCR, one entry per CDR3 protein. Of hundreds of thousands of distinct CDR3 sequences listed, about an eighth are singletons. The sequencing used PBMCs from the stem cell graft donor, collected from the stem cell graft. These receptors all come from a human donor who donated a stem cell graft to a child with combined immunodeficiency.

There are a few counts of this clonotype. The chain joins TRBV6-1 to TRBJ2-1; 9 bases map to TRBD1. This CDR3 region has 17 residues. Losses at the gene ends were 5 bases for V and 8 bases for J; bases not matched to a gene: 16. Looked up from germline, CDR1 is MNHNS and CDR2 is SASEGT. CDR3 in DNA: TGTGCCAGCAGTCTAGGGTACGGGGACAGGGTTTCATATGAGCAGTTCTTC. This codes for CASSLGYGDRVSYEQFF.

A few counts support this clonotype. This chain joins TRBV10-3 and TRBJ2-5; possible D gene TRBD2, 6 bases. CDR3 length equals 14 residues. V was pared by 1 base and J by 0 bases, with 6 bases between. Germline V gene lookup returns CDR1 ENHRY and CDR2 SYGVKD. The CDR3 sequence: CAISEWEDQETQYF. The CDR3 DNA is TGTGCCATCAGTGAGTGGGAGGACCAAGAGACCCAGTACTTC.

The sample holds a few counts of this clonotype. The chain carries TRBV28 and TRBJ1-6, with D unresolved. Germline V gene data show CDR1 as MDHEN and CDR2 as SYDVKM. The CDR3 spans 13 residues. Trimming stripped 6 bases from V and 8 bases from J, with 11 bases between. CDR3 sequence reads: CASSPNRDSPLHF. In nucleotides, the CDR3 is TGTGCCAGCAGCCCGAACCGGGATTCACCCCTCCACTTT.

This clonotype has just a few counts. V usage is TRBV29-1 and J usage is TRBJ2-2, with D possibly being TRBD2 (5 bases). Germline lookup yields CDR1 SQVTM and CDR2 ANQGSEA. V dropped 4 bases and J dropped 6 bases, with 9 bases sitting between them. This CDR3 contains 12 residues. Here the CDR3 reads CSVGEMPGELFF. CDR3 in DNA: TGCAGCGTTGGGGAGATGCCCGGGGAGCTGTTTTTT.

This chain links TRBV11-2 with TRBJ2-5; 7 bases are shared with TRBD2. The CDR3 is made up of 16 amino acids. Germline assignment: CDR1 SGHAT and CDR2 FQNNGV. The ends lost 4 bases at V and 5 bases at J; junction bases unmatched: 13. Here the CDR3 reads CASSSLGAGVRETQYF. The CDR3 DNA reads TGTGCCAGCAGCTCCCTCGGTGCGGGAGTACGGGAGACCCAGTACTTC.

The sample holds a few counts of this clonotype. This rearrangement joins TRBV9 to TRBJ1-4; D call uncertain. The CDR3 is 15 amino acids. In germline, CDR1 is SGDLS, CDR2 YYNGEE. V was clipped by 0 bases and J by 1 base, with 7 bases between them. The DNA for the CDR3 is TGTGCCAGCAGCGTAGAAGGGATAACTAATGAAAAACTGTTTTTT. This codes for CASSVEGITNEKLFF. Variable domain in full (rest from reference TRBV9 and TRBJ1-4): DSGVTQTPKHLITATGQRVTLRCSPRSGDLSVYWYQQSLDQGLQFLIQYYNGEERAKGNILERFSAQQFPDLHSELNLSSLELGDSALYFCASSVEGITNEKLFFGSGTQLSVL.

This clonotype turned up a few times. This chain joins TRBV29-1 and TRBJ1-5; TRBD1 might be the D (5 bases). Germline CDR1 SQVTM, CDR2 ANQGSEA. The length of the CDR3 is 12 residues. The CDR3 sequence is CSATASGQPQHF. The CDR3 DNA follows: TGCAGTGCGACAGCCTCGGGTCAGCCCCAGCATTTT. Combining the CDR3 with reference TRBV29-1 and TRBJ1-5 gives the whole variable domain SAVISQKPSRDICQRGTSLTIQCQVDSQVTMMFWYRQQPGQSLTLIATANQGSEATYESGFVIDKFPISRPNLTFSTLTVSNMSPEDSSIYLCSATASGQPQHFGDGTRLSIL.

This clonotype appeared a few times. The chain employs TRBV6-2 or TRBV6-3 and TRBJ1-1, with TRBD1 as a possible D gene (5 bases). Germline V gene lookup returns CDR1 MNHEY and CDR2 SVGEGT. With 3 bases removed from V and 0 bases from J, the gap between germline ends came to 8 bases. The CDR3 has 14 residues. The CDR3 loop reads CASSYDSLNTEAFF. The CDR3, as DNA: TGTGCCAGCAGTTATGACAGTTTGAACACTGAAGCTTTCTTT.

There are a few counts of this clonotype. This chain uses TRBV7-9 with TRBJ2-1, with 13 bases aligning to TRBD2. V lost 5 bases, J lost 2 bases, and 9 bases stayed unmatched. Germline CDR1 SEHNR, CDR2 FQNEAQ (reference sequence). CDR3 length: 18 amino acids. CDR3 region: CASSPSRTSGGAYNEQFF. The DNA of the CDR3 is TGTGCCAGCAGCCCTAGCCGGACTAGCGGGGGAGCCTACAATGAGCAGTTCTTC.

This clonotype has more than one count but fewer than ten. The V gene is TRBV30, the J gene TRBJ1-1; D remains ambiguous. The CDR3 extends over 12 amino acids. The germline gives CDR1 GTSNPN, CDR2 SVGIG (reference sequence). The V and J ends lost 0 bases and 7 bases respectively, with 9 bases between them. CDR3 DNA: TGTGCCTGGAGTGTGGTGAGGAGTGAAGCTTTCTTT. It is translated as CAWSVVRSEAFF.

The chain couples TRBV15 to TRBJ2-1; TRBD1 agrees at 7 bases. In germline, CDR1 is LNHNV, CDR2 YYDKDF (reference sequence). J gave up 10 bases and V 0 bases, and 12 bases lay outside the gene matches. The CDR3 is 16 residues long. CDR3 region: CATSRDLSGGVTEQFF. The CDR3 DNA follows: TGTGCCACCAGCAGAGATCTTTCAGGGGGAGTGACGGAGCAGTTCTTC.

CDR3 coding DNA: TGCGCCAGCAGCTTAGCAGCGGAGGGCTACGAGCAGTACTTC. This translates into CASSLAAEGYEQYF. The V and J genes are TRBV5-1 and TRBJ2-7; D is possibly TRBD2 (6 bases). The CDR3 length is 14 residues. V was cut by 2 bases and J by 3 bases, with 12 bases left in between. Germline V gives CDR1 SGHRS, CDR2 YFSETQ.

The chain couples TRBV12-3 or TRBV12-4 to TRBJ2-5; D may be TRBD1 (5 bases). The CDR3 contains 14 residues. Trimming left V 1 base short and J 5 bases short, with 11 bases between. The CDR3 spells CASSLVSGLETQYF. Written as DNA, the CDR3 is TGTGCCAGCAGTTTAGTTTCAGGGCTGGAGACCCAGTACTTC.

The table lists this clonotype with a few counts. This rearrangement joins TRBV9 to TRBJ1-2; the match to TRBD1 covers 12 bases. The CDR3 consists of 15 residues. Germline V lookup: CDR1 SGDLS, CDR2 YYNGEE. The V and J ends lost 3 bases and 8 bases, in that order; junction bases with no gene match: 8. The CDR3 reads CASSAGTGGARGYTF. Here the CDR3 DNA reads TGTGCCAGCAGCGCTGGGACAGGGGGCGCAAGGGGCTACACCTTC.

V usage is TRBV15 and J usage is TRBJ2-1, with TRBD2 identical over 8 bases. J gave up 10 bases and V 1 base, and 6 bases lay outside the gene matches. This CDR3 contains 14 residues. Germline V gene lookup returns CDR1 LNHNV and CDR2 YYDKDF (reference sequence). The DNA of the CDR3 is TGTGCCACCAGCAGAGCGGGAGGGCCGGTCGAGCAGTTCTTC. This encodes CATSRAGGPVEQFF.

The chain joins TRBV7-3 to TRBJ2-1, with D maybe TRBD2 (6 bases). Germline V CDR1 and CDR2: SGHTA, FQGTGA. The CDR3 runs to 15 residues. The V end lost 6 bases, the J end lost 3 bases, and 15 bases lay between the germline ends. For the CDR3, the DNA is TGTGCCAGCAGTCCTCATAGCGGAAACTACAATGAGCAGTTCTTC. Protein product: CASSPHSGNYNEQFF.

The chain couples TRBV28 to TRBJ2-7; the D call may be TRBD1 or TRBD2 (5 bases each). The CDR3 consists of 15 residues. Germline V lookup: CDR1 MDHEN, CDR2 SYDVKM. V lost 4 bases to trimming and J lost 3 bases, with 16 bases between them. This chain's CDR3 is CASSSGPTSIYEQYF. CDR3 in DNA: TGTGCCAGCAGTTCGGGACCTACGAGTATCTACGAGCAGTACTTC.

This clonotype was seen a few times. This rearrangement joins TRBV12-3 or TRBV12-4 to TRBJ2-1, with 9 positions matching TRBD2. J lost 5 bases, V lost 5 bases, and 10 bases had no gene match. The CDR3 has 16 residues. The CDR3 DNA follows: TGTGCCAGCAGTGGGGGTCGGACTAGCGTTGACAATGAGCAGTTCTTC. Translated: CASSGGRTSVDNEQFF.

The chain is built from TRBV6-1 and TRBJ1-6; no definite D call. The germline V and J ends were trimmed by 7 bases and 7 bases, with 17 bases remaining between them. There are 15 residues in the CDR3. The germline V gene encodes CDR1 MNHNS and CDR2 SASEGT. The CDR3 is CASIYGPTPNSPLHF. The DNA of the CDR3 is TGTGCCAGCATCTACGGCCCGACACCAAATTCACCCCTCCACTTT.

This chain links TRBV11-2 with TRBJ2-2; TRBD1 aligns across 7 bases. Germline CDR1 SGHAT, CDR2 FQNNGV. The CDR3 runs to 14 residues. V trimming: 8 bases; J trimming: 7 bases; junction bases outside the gene matches: 10. This CDR3 reads CASRSNRGVGELFF. The CDR3 DNA reads as TGTGCCAGCCGATCTAACAGGGGTGTCGGGGAGCTGTTTTTT. Variable domain in full (rest from reference TRBV11-2 and TRBJ2-2): EAGVAQSPRYKIIEKRQSVAFWCNPISGHATLYWYQQILGQGPKLLIQFQNNGVVDDSQLPKDRFSAERLKGVDSTLKIQPAKLEDSAVYLCASRSNRGVGELFFGEGSRLTVL.

This clonotype was seen at least ten times. The rearrangement uses TRBV20-1 and TRBJ1-1, with a possible D match to TRBD1 (6 bases). Trimming cost V 6 bases and J 3 bases, with 11 bases left between them. The CDR3 spans 12 residues. The V gene's germline CDR1 is DFQATT and CDR2 SNEGSKA (reference sequence). The CDR3 DNA sequence: TGCAGTGCCGGGACACCACACACTGAAGCTTTCTTT. Translating gives CSAGTPHTEAFF.